This T cell receptor (beta chain) was recorded in a study of T cells in Graves' hyperthyroidism and ophthalmopathy (dated by TCRdb to about 2019). Regarding the research as a whole: Peripheral blood samples were taken at the time of initial diagnosis, prior to any treatment. To identify TCR V-J signatures that set the groups apart, the researchers used a discovery cohort of about a hundred patients, made up of roughly 45 with Graves' ophthalmopathy and about 55 with stable Graves' hyperthyroidism. An independent validation cohort of 18 to 20 hyperthyroidism patients and about 15 patients who later progressed to ophthalmopathy tested prospective prediction of ophthalmopathy. The roughly 94 discovery patients were randomly split 7:3 into training and test sets. Thyroid tissue and blood T-cell repertoires from about six Graves' hyperthyroidism patients were also compared in the study. Following sampling, methimazole starting at 30 mg daily was given to hyperthyroidism patients, and high-dose intravenous methylprednisolone was given to ophthalmopathy patients. TCR Vbeta CDR3 sequencing of 120 to 150 peripheral blood samples (approximately 44 ophthalmopathy, about 74 hyperthyroidism and approximately 17 progressor patients) is reported in the paper. Study-level results and caveats: In validation, the model predicted progression to ophthalmopathy a median of 6.5 months before onset, with around 70% sensitivity and roughly 72% specificity. In cross-validation, a model built on a 13 V-J signature told ophthalmopathy apart from stable hyperthyroidism with approximately 90% sensitivity and about 81% specificity, and in testing the same model reached 80%/75%. Sample size was not statistically predetermined, and investigators were not blinded to group allocation. Blood samples also contained most of the expanded thyroid clonotypes (frequency above 0.001), which suggests that blood repertoires may reflect thyroid immune responses.

In regard to this clonotype: There is no known antigen for this receptor. No base qualities exist here, and no much larger clone lies one base off it.

The TCR beta CDR3 regions were amplified from the RNA transcripts. A first-round RT-PCR of the TCR CDR3 used the HTBI primer set with the Qiagen OneStep RT-PCR kit. The libraries were constructed in a second round of multiplex PCR and then size-selected and purified. Sequencing of the libraries was done on an Illumina HiSeq2000 using paired-end 100 bp reads. In the authors' own workflow: SOAPnuke was used to process the raw data, throwing out any read that contained adapters or uncalled bases, had a mean Phred below 15, or lacked an exact constant-primer or identifier match. High-quality paired reads were merged using COPE v1.2.5, and each unique nucleotide sequence was defined as a clonotype. MiTCR v1.1 was used to align the clonotypes against IMGT TRBV, TRBD and TRBJ reference segments. Analysis was restricted to V-J combinations with a frequency above 0.0001, which covered 99% to 99.2% of repertoires. The TCS score was defined as the ratio of F50 (clonal expansion) to E x V (chaos), calculated using BLOSUM62-based TCRdist between CDR3 peptides within each V-J. Welch's t-statistics and random forest reduced several hundred V-J features to fewer than 15, which were used in a naive Bayes classifier (R e1071). The Morisita-Horn index was used to measure how similar the thyroid and blood repertoires were. The raw public data were reprocessed by TCRdb itself: fastp quality trimming at Q25, MiXCR clonotype calling, in-frame beta chains only. All rows with the same CDR3 protein become a single entry with the most common DNA and genes. The V and J calls shown here were made by TCRdb, not taken from the authors' results. The sample yields 600,000 to 800,000 distinct CDR3 sequences; 35% were counted once. Roughly 30% of the sample is in the top ten clones.

The CDR3, cysteine through phenylalanine, is 14 amino acids long. Only CDR3 DNA is held: 42 bases, read in frame from base 1. Relative to germline, V is 4 bases shorter and J is 5 bases shorter, with 14 bases between their ends. Graves' hyperthyroidism was defined as stable when no progression to ophthalmopathy occurred over 18 months of follow-up. Hyperthyroidism patients were newly diagnosed, had a disease duration of under 2 months, and were aged 18 to 65 years. Patients with uncontrolled infections, other autoimmune diseases, pregnancy or lactation were excluded. Diagnoses were based on clinical symptoms, serum thyroxine and TRAb, thyroid ultrasound and orbital computed tomography. PBMCs were isolated from approximately 10 ml of fresh peripheral blood by Ficoll-Paque density gradient centrifugation. Total RNA was extracted using Trizol reagent, and RNA quality was assessed on an Agilent 2100 Bioanalyzer.

This sequence uses TRBV12-3 or TRBV12-4 and TRBJ1-1, with the D gene call left open. This sequence originates from a woman in her 40s with Graves' hyperthyroidism. The specimen sequenced was blood. In nucleotides, the sequence is TGTGCCAGCAGTTGGGCGGAACCCCCGACTGAAGCTTTCTTT. Its protein product is CASSWAEPPTEAFF.